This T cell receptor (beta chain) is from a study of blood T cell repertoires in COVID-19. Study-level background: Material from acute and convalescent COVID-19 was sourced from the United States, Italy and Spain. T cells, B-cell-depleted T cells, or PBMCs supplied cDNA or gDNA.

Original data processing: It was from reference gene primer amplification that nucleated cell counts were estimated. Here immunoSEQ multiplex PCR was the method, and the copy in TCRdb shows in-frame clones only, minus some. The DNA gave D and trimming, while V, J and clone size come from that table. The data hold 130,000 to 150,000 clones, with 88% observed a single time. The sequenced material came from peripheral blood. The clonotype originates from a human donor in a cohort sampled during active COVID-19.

This CDR3 is CASSEPSGWFETQYF. The CDR3 nucleotides read TGTGCCAGCAGTGAACCGAGCGGATGGTTCGAGACCCAGTACTTC. This rearrangement joins TRBV6-1 to TRBJ2-5; a weak D match, TRBD2 (5 bases). CDR3 length: 15 residues. Trimming cost V 2 bases and J 5 bases, with 15 bases left between them. Germline assignment: CDR1 MNHNS and CDR2 SASEGT.